Listed below are T cell receptor beta chains from one sample, sequenced in a study of OX40 agonist ivuxolimab in advanced cancers. The data were produced by immunoSEQ multiplex PCR, yet TCRdb's version contains in-frame clones alone and is incomplete. The sample shows 55,000 to 80,000 clones, about 86% of them seen only once. The sample was CD4+ or CD8+ T cells sorted from blood, taken in a trial of the OX40 agonist ivuxolimab. These TCRs come from an adult with an advanced solid tumor such as melanoma, head and neck, liver or kidney cancer. Both conserved end residues are part of each CDR3. D genes are given only for firm matches. Not every row has a clone size; where given, it reads once, few, many or a size class.

>TRBV5-1|NA|TRBJ1-4|NA
CASSFRGRATNEKLFF
NA
>TRBV7-3|once|TRBJ1-3|NA
CASSFGPGNTIYF
TGTGCCAGCAGCTTCGGTCCGGGAAACACCATATATTTT
>TRBV4-2|once|TRBJ2-7|NA
CASSQEPAAEQYF
TGTGCCAGCAGCCAAGAGCCCGCGGCCGAGCAGTACTTC
>TRBV19|NA|TRBJ1-1|TRBD1
CASNRDRAKNTEAFF
TGTGCCAGTAACCGGGACAGGGCCAAGAACACTGAAGCTTTCTTT
>TRBV5-1|few|TRBJ1-4|TRBD1
CASSTGQGGNEKLFF
TGCGCCAGCAGTACCGGACAGGGGGGTAATGAAAAACTGTTTTTT
>TRBV7-9|NA|TRBJ2-3|NA
CASSLGGPSTDTQYF
TGTGCCAGCAGCTTAGGGGGGCCTAGCACAGATACGCAGTATTTT
>TRBV7-3|NA|TRBJ1-1|NA
CASSLRRENTEAFF
TGTGCCAGCAGCTTACGCAGGGAGAACACTGAAGCTTTCTTT
>TRBV19|NA|TRBJ1-3|NA
CASSSPYDGNTIYF
TGTGCCAGTAGTAGCCCGTACGATGGAAACACCATATATTTT
>TRBV28|NA|TRBJ1-5|NA
CATLSWSNQPQHF
TGTGCCACCCTATCATGGAGCAATCAGCCCCAGCATTTT
>TRBV5-8|NA|TRBJ2-3|TRBD2
CASSRGEGPTDTQYF
TGTGCCAGCAGCCGGGGGGAGGGACCCACAGATACGCAGTATTTT
>TRBV7-8|NA|TRBJ2-1|NA
CASSLASSYNEQFF
TGTGCCAGCAGCTTAGCCAGCTCCTACAATGAGCAGTTCTTC
>TRBV7-6|once|TRBJ2-5|TRBD2
CASSLGSTRGSETQYF
TGTGCCAGCAGCTTAGGGTCGACTCGCGGGAGTGAGACCCAGTACTTC
>TRBV30|NA|TRBJ1-4|NA
CAWTAGGATNEKLFF
TGTGCCTGGACGGCAGGCGGCGCAACTAATGAAAAACTGTTTTTT
>TRBV9|NA|TRBJ1-1|NA
CASSVLSATEAFF
TGTGCCAGCAGCGTTCTATCGGCGACTGAAGCTTTCTTT
>TRBV5-1|NA|TRBJ2-3|NA
CASSYYPGAGSTDTQYF
TGCGCCAGCAGCTACTACCCTGGGGCGGGAAGCACAGATACGCAGTATTTT
>TRBV19|NA|TRBJ2-1|NA
CASSISGSSSYNEQFF
TGTGCCAGTAGTATAAGTGGCAGTAGCTCCTACAATGAGCAGTTCTTC
>TRBV4-2|NA|TRBJ2-1|TRBD2
CASSQDAGPKGLVHNEQFF
TGTGCCAGCAGCCAAGATGCAGGGCCAAAAGGACTAGTACACAATGAGCAGTTCTTC
>TRBV30|NA|TRBJ2-3|NA
CAWSRGDTQYF
TGTGCCTGGAGTAGGGGAGATACGCAGTATTTT
>TRBV2|NA|TRBJ1-1|NA
CASIRYTEAFF
TGTGCCAGCATCCGGTACACTGAAGCTTTCTTT
>TRBV2|NA|TRBJ2-3|NA
CASSWGDTQYF
TGTGCCAGCAGTTGGGGAGATACGCAGTATTTT